The 20 T cell receptor beta chains in this list originate from one sample, sequenced in a study of read filtering for tumor transcriptome and immune sequencing. This library used roughly 370 ng RNA and molecular barcoded adaptors spanning alpha/delta and beta/gamma chains. A single record per CDR3 protein comes from TCRdb applying MiXCR to the reads. Of tens of thousands of distinct CDR3 sequences listed, roughly 21% were seen once; the top ten hold over 10%. Specimen: a population of CD138-negative cells sorted from bone marrow. The receptors here all came from a donor aged 40 or older with multiple myeloma.

This clonotype was recorded many times. The rearrangement uses TRBV11-1 and TRBJ2-1; possibly TRBD2 for D (6 bases). Germline values: CDR1 SGHAT, CDR2 FQDESV (reference sequence). Trimming removed 6 bases at V and 2 bases at J, with 17 bases between. The CDR3 is 16 residues long. The CDR3 DNA sequence: TGTGCCAGCAGACCCACCCGGGACTTCGCCTACAATGAGCAGTTCTTC. Protein product: CASRPTRDFAYNEQFF.

This clonotype was recorded many times. V gene TRBV6-6 combines with J gene TRBJ2-3; no definite D call. The length of the CDR3 is 13 residues. V lost 4 bases to trimming and J lost 1 base, with 6 bases between them. Germline V gene data show CDR1 as MNHNY and CDR2 as SVGAGI (reference sequence). CDR3 sequence reads: CASSSGGTDTQYF. The CDR3 coding sequence is TGTGCCAGCAGTTCTGGGGGCACAGATACGCAGTATTTT.

This clonotype was detected many times. This chain links TRBV5-6 with TRBJ2-7, with 10 bases lining up with TRBD1. Trimming at V came to 4 bases and at J to 9 bases, leaving 4 bases not matched to a gene. There are 12 residues in the CDR3. Germline V gene sequence: CDR1 SGHDT, CDR2 YYEEEE. CDR3 protein: CASSRQGARQYF. DNA for the CDR3: TGTGCCAGCAGCCGACAGGGGGCAAGGCAGTACTTC.

This rearrangement joins TRBV5-1 to TRBJ2-5, with a tentative D call TRBD1 (5 bases). The germline V gene has CDR1 SGHRS and CDR2 YFSETQ. This CDR3 is 14 amino acids long. Trimming took off 0 bases at V and 2 bases at J, with 8 bases between the two ends. The CDR3 is CASSLAWTQETQYF. The CDR3 DNA reads TGCGCCAGCAGCTTGGCTTGGACACAAGAGACCCAGTACTTC.

This clonotype has at least ten counts. The V gene is TRBV5-1, the J gene TRBJ2-3; tentative D call: TRBD2 (5 bases). This CDR3 has 16 amino acids. V lost 1 base to trimming and J lost 2 bases, with 14 bases between them. CDR1 and CDR2 from the germline V gene are SGHRS and YFSETQ. This CDR3 is CASSLNLGAVTDTQYF. DNA for the CDR3: TGCGCCAGCAGCTTGAACCTTGGAGCGGTCACAGATACGCAGTATTTT.

This clonotype was observed at least ten times. V and J are TRBV5-1 and TRBJ2-5; D possibly corresponds to TRBD1 (5 bases). CDR1 and CDR2 from the germline V gene are SGHRS and YFSETQ. CDR3 length: 14 residues. V lost 5 bases to trimming and J lost 6 bases, with 17 bases between them. CDR3 coding DNA: TGCGCCAGCAGTCTTTATGGGCAGGGAAAGACCCAGTACTTC. Translation: CASSLYGQGKTQYF.

This clonotype has at least ten counts. V and J are TRBV20-1 and TRBJ2-2; 9 bases are shared with TRBD1. The germline V gene encodes CDR1 DFQATT and CDR2 SNEGSKA (reference sequence). The CDR3 totals 17 residues. The junction had 5 bases not matched to a gene; V was cut back by 0 bases and J by 0 bases. Written as DNA, the CDR3 is TGCAGTGCTAGAGATCCGGACAGGGGAGCGAACACCGGGGAGCTGTTTTTT. Its translation is CSARDPDRGANTGELFF.

This clonotype was observed at least ten times. CDR3 coding DNA: TGTGCCAGCAGCTTGGGTCAGGGGAGTGGAGAAAAACTGTTTTTT. Translated: CASSLGQGSGEKLFF. The rearrangement joins TRBV7-2 to TRBJ1-4, with D tentatively TRBD1 (6 bases). V shed 3 bases and J shed 8 bases, with 16 bases lying between them. CDR3 length equals 15 residues. Germline CDR1 reads SGHTA; CDR2 reads FQGNSA.

This clonotype was detected many times. The J gene is TRBJ1-4, the V gene TRBV2, with D possibly matching TRBD1 (5 bases). Between the trimmed V and J ends, which lost 3 bases and 8 bases, there was a span of 16 bases. This CDR3 is built from 15 residues. The V gene's germline CDR1 is SNHLY and CDR2 FYNNEI. The CDR3 protein is CASSETGVRGEKLFF. For the CDR3, the DNA is TGTGCCAGCAGTGAGACGGGGGTCCGCGGAGAAAAACTGTTTTTT.

This clonotype was recorded many times. The chain carries TRBV18 and TRBJ2-3; D is unclear. V dropped 3 bases and J dropped 5 bases, with 12 bases sitting between them. This CDR3 has 14 residues. Looked up from germline, CDR1 is KGHSH and CDR2 is LQKENI. In DNA form, the CDR3 reads TGTGCCAGCTCACCTCAACGGACGAAAGATACGCAGTATTTT. Protein sequence: CASSPQRTKDTQYF.

This clonotype was observed many times. The chain employs TRBV5-1 and TRBJ2-5; a weak D match, TRBD1 (6 bases). Trimming shortened V by 4 bases and J by 1 base, and 14 bases separated the two germline ends. Germline assignment: CDR1 SGHRS and CDR2 YFSETQ. CDR3 length: 15 amino acids. CDR3 amino acids: CASSGRDTSQETQYF. CDR3 sequence (DNA): TGCGCCAGCAGCGGCCGGGACACTAGCCAAGAGACCCAGTACTTC.

DNA for the CDR3: TGTGCCAGCAGCCGCAACCGGGACACTAATCAGCCCCAGCATTTT. Its protein is CASSRNRDTNQPQHF. The chain carries TRBV5-8 and TRBJ1-5; a possible D gene is TRBD1 (6 bases). The CDR3 loop spans 15 amino acids. V lost 4 bases and J 4 bases, leaving 15 bases between the germline ends. Germline loops: CDR1 SGHTS, CDR2 YDEGEE.

At least ten counts were recorded for this clonotype. The genes are TRBV3-1 and TRBJ2-7; 7 bases fit TRBD1. This CDR3 has 13 amino acids. Germline CDR1 LGHDT, CDR2 YNNKEL (reference sequence). Unmatched junction bases numbered 2, after V lost 2 bases and J lost 4 bases. The DNA of the CDR3 is TGTGCCAGCAGCCAAAGACAGGGTTACGAGCAGTACTTC. It translates to CASSQRQGYEQYF.

Ten or more counts support this clonotype. The chain uses TRBV25-1 and TRBJ1-2; 7 bases line up with TRBD1. The germline V gene has CDR1 MGHDK and CDR2 SYGVNS. The CDR3 runs to 17 residues. The trim removed 3 bases at V and 4 bases at J, leaving 14 bases unmatched. The CDR3 here is CASSEIPSGGGPYGYTF. CDR3 sequence (DNA): TGTGCCAGCAGTGAGATACCCTCAGGGGGTGGCCCCTATGGCTACACCTTC.

This clonotype is large. This chain links TRBV1 with TRBJ1-1. TRBV1 is a documented pseudogene. CDR3 length: 13 amino acids. The CDR3 sequence is CTSSQERLRGAFF. CDR3 nucleotides: TGCACCAGCAGCCAAGAGAGGCTCAGAGGAGCTTTCTTT.

As concerns this clonotype: The CDR3 does not end in the conserved phenylalanine or tryptophan, so this is likely a read error. The chain couples TRBV4-1 to TRBJ2-3, with D maybe TRBD2 (7 bases). Trimming cost V 0 bases and J 3 bases, with 19 bases left between them. The CDR3 totals 18 residues. The germline CDR1 and CDR2 sequences are MGHRA and YSYEKL. CDR3 sequence: CASSQERWGGADTDTQYL. CDR3 in DNA: TGCGCCAGCAGCCAAGAAAGGTGGGGGGGGGCCGATACAGATACGCAGTATCTT.

There are a few counts of this clonotype. This CDR3 is missing its conserved last phenylalanine or tryptophan, likely due to a read error. The chain employs TRBV12-3 or TRBV12-4 and TRBJ2-1; 9 nucleotides line up with TRBD1. V lost 5 bases to trimming and J lost 4 bases; unmatched junction nucleotides: 3. The CDR3 contains 14 residues. The DNA for the CDR3 is TGTGCCAGCAGTACCGGGACAGGGTACAATGAGCAGTTCTCC. This encodes CASSTGTGYNEQFS.

The chain combines TRBV2 with TRBJ2-4, with a possible D match to TRBD2 (7 bases). Germline values: CDR1 SNHLY, CDR2 FYNNEI. Trimming left V 10 bases short and J 1 base short, with 14 bases between. This CDR3 region has 14 residues. The CDR3, as DNA: TGTGCCATTTCCCGGGGGGCGGCCAAAAACATTCAGTACTTC. Amino acids: CAISRGAAKNIQYF.

This clonotype occurred once. The rearrangement joins TRBV18 to TRBJ1-4; 10 nucleotides match TRBD1. V shed 8 bases and J 7 bases; nucleotides not matched to a gene: 4. CDR3 length: 13 amino acids. Germline V gene lookup returns CDR1 KGHSH and CDR2 LQKENI. CDR3 amino acids: CASAGTGVEKLFF. The CDR3 region has the DNA TGTGCCAGCGCTGGGACAGGGGTTGAAAAACTGTTTTTT.

At least ten counts were recorded for this clonotype. The V call is TRBV28, the J call TRBJ1-5, with D unresolved. The V and J ends lost 5 bases and 3 bases respectively, with 8 bases between them. The CDR3 consists of 13 residues. Germline CDR1 is MDHEN and CDR2 is SYDVKM. The CDR3 loop reads CASSPRHNQPQHF. Here the CDR3 DNA reads TGTGCCAGCAGTCCCCGACACAATCAGCCCCAGCATTTT.